The clone carrying this T cell receptor (beta chain) was picked up a small number of times. Its antigen is currently unknown. Expressed TCRB transcripts were sequenced because the isolated RNA had all been reverse transcribed beforehand. Sequenced by immunoSEQ multiplex PCR; TCRdb stores in-frame clones only, minus some. The sample consists of approximately 140,000 clones, roughly 9.7% of them appearing once. These data belong to a study of beta chain features in type 1 diabetes. About the research overall: Age, gender and cell yields were alike across patients and healthy donors. Examined across all samples were approximately 99 million sorted cells.

The study, taken as a whole, reports: Any HLA-type effect on TCRB rearrangement remained unresolved here.

The sequence was obtained from a woman in her thirties or forties in good health. Material: central memory CD4+ T cells from blood.

The CDR3 here is CASSWSGQGGYEQYF. CDR3 sequence (DNA): TGCGCCAGCAGCTGGAGCGGACAGGGGGGTTACGAGCAGTACTTC. This chain uses TRBV5-1 with TRBJ2-7; TRBD1 agrees at 10 bases. Germline V gene lookup returns CDR1 SGHRS and CDR2 YFSETQ. The trim removed 3 bases at V and 4 bases at J, leaving 7 bases unmatched. The CDR3 contains 15 residues.